The 17 T cell receptor beta chains given below trace back to one sample, sequenced in a study of regulatory T cells in long-lasting Graves disease. Time point noted: newly diagnosed GD, antithyroid drugs for less than 3 months. From PBMCs, RNA was extracted and then used to make the TCR library. Library construction for TCR beta used iRepertoire HTBI primers and Arm-PCR of CDR3 regions. TCRdb processed the multiplex PCR reads anew with MiXCR; each CDR3 protein has one entry. The sample includes 250,000 or so distinct CDR3 sequences, around 20% seen only once; the top ten take around 13%. The sequencing used peripheral blood mononuclear cells (PBMCs), collected at new diagnosis, from a patient treated with antithyroid drugs. These receptors all stem from a female donor with Graves disease.

This clonotype was recorded many times. CDR3 region: CSARGLGDHINEQFF. DNA for the CDR3: TGCAGTGCTAGAGGATTAGGAGACCATATCAATGAGCAGTTCTTC. V usage is TRBV20-1 and J usage is TRBJ2-1; D is ambiguous. Germline lookup yields CDR1 DFQATT and CDR2 SNEGSKA (reference sequence). Trimming shortened V by 1 base and J by 6 bases, and 16 bases separated the two germline ends. The CDR3 is 15 amino acids.

This clonotype was seen repeatedly, ten times or more. CDR3 sequence (DNA): TGTGCCATCAGTGGCGTAGACATGAACACTGAAGCTTTCTTT. The encoded protein is CAISGVDMNTEAFF. The chain employs TRBV10-3 and TRBJ1-1; D is ambiguous. The CDR3 has 14 amino acids. Trimming removed 4 bases at V and 0 bases at J, with 9 bases between. Germline-derived CDR1 and CDR2 are ENHRY and SYGVKD.

Worth noting for this clonotype: This may be a read error: a much more frequent sequence differs by one nucleotide. V gene TRBV9 combines with J gene TRBJ2-1, with a tentative D call TRBD1 (6 bases). Germline CDR1 reads SGDLS; CDR2 reads YYNGEE. The CDR3 totals 16 residues. CDR3 coding DNA: TGTGCCAGCAGCCTCAGCCATGGGGGACAATACAATGAGCTGTTCTTC. Protein sequence: CASSLSHGGQYNELFF.

The sample holds many counts of this clonotype. This chain connects TRBV28 to TRBJ2-1, with TRBD2 matching 11 bases. The CDR3 extends over 13 amino acids. J lost 9 bases, V lost 8 bases, and 6 bases had no gene match. Germline values: CDR1 MDHEN, CDR2 SYDVKM. CDR3 sequence: CASFSGGAFEQFF. CDR3 sequence (DNA): TGTGCCAGCTTTAGCGGGGGGGCTTTTGAGCAGTTCTTC.

This clonotype was picked up many times. V and J are TRBV27 and TRBJ2-3; tentatively, D is TRBD2 (6 bases). The CDR3 is 14 amino acids. The germline CDR1 and CDR2 sequences are MNHEY and SMNVEV (reference sequence). Trimming stripped 3 bases from V and 1 base from J, with 8 bases between. Written as DNA, the CDR3 is TGTGCCAGCAGTTTTTGGGGGGGCACAGATACGCAGTATTTT. As protein: CASSFWGGTDTQYF.

This clonotype has at least ten counts. V and J are TRBV11-2 and TRBJ2-2; 9 nucleotides line up with TRBD1. With 5 bases clipped from V and 5 bases from J, the junction kept 3 bases outside the gene matches. In germline, CDR1 is SGHAT, CDR2 FQNNGV. CDR3 length: 14 amino acids. As DNA, the CDR3 is TGTGCCAGCAGCAAACAGGGGGCGACCGGGGAGCTGTTTTTT. Translation: CASSKQGATGELFF.

For this clonotype: This sequence may be a read error, since a much larger clone differs from it by one base. The gene calls are TRBV14 and TRBJ2-1, with 10 bases lining up with TRBD2. In germline, CDR1 is SGHDN, CDR2 FVKESK. This CDR3 spans 16 amino acids. CDR3 region: CVSSQLAGFSYNEQFF. CDR3 DNA sequence: TGTGTCAGCAGCCAACTAGCGGGGTTCTCCTACAATGAGCAGTTCTTC.

J is TRBJ2-3 and V is TRBV9; TRBD1 matches 7 bases. The CDR3 extends over 16 amino acids. Unmatched junction bases numbered 8, after V lost 4 bases and J lost 0 bases. Germline V lookup: CDR1 SGDLS, CDR2 YYNGEE. CDR3 loop: CASSPPRDRSTDTQYF. CDR3 in DNA: TGTGCCAGCAGCCCCCCCCGGGACAGAAGCACAGATACGCAGTATTTT. Looking up the rest from reference TRBV9 and TRBJ2-3 gives the full variable domain: DSGVTQTPKHLITATGQRVTLRCSPRSGDLSVYWYQQSLDQGLQFLIQYYNGEERAKGNILERFSAQQFPDLHSELNLSSLELGDSALYFCASSPPRDRSTDTQYFGPGTRLTVL.

This clonotype was counted between two and nine times. The chain recombines TRBV7-8 with TRBJ1-1; TRBD1 aligns across 8 bases. The CDR3 consists of 15 residues. From germline, CDR1 is SGHVS and CDR2 FQNEAQ. Germline trimming cut 6 bases from V and 1 base from J; bases unmatched to any gene: 7. CDR3 amino acids: CASRLRTGTNTEAFF. DNA of the CDR3: TGTGCCAGCAGATTACGGACAGGGACGAACACTGAAGCTTTCTTT.

As for this clonotype: This sequence may be a read error, since a much larger clone differs from it by one base. The chain has TRBV24-1 and TRBJ2-2; D possibly corresponds to TRBD2 (5 bases). This CDR3 contains 14 residues. Germline-derived CDR1 and CDR2 are KGHDR and SFDVKD. The CDR3: CATSDWSNTGELLF. For the CDR3, the DNA is TGTGCCACCAGTGATTGGTCAAACACCGGGGAGCTGTTATTT.

This sequence joins TRBV12-3 or TRBV12-4 and TRBJ2-1, with 9 nucleotides matching TRBD2. The CDR3 has 15 amino acids. The V and J ends lost 8 bases and 3 bases, in that order; junction bases with no gene match: 8. CDR3 nucleotides: TGTGCCAGCCGAACCGGGACTAGCAGCTACAATGAGCAGTTCTTC. Translated: CASRTGTSSYNEQFF.

This clonotype came up many times. The chain joins TRBV20-1 to TRBJ2-5; no clear D. Trimming cost V 6 bases and J 8 bases, with 10 bases left between them. Germline-derived CDR1 and CDR2 are DFQATT and SNEGSKA (reference sequence). The CDR3 is 10 residues long. The CDR3 reads CSAPLVTQYF. Here the CDR3 DNA reads TGCAGTGCCCCGCTCGTCACCCAGTACTTC.

J is TRBJ2-1 and V is TRBV7-9, with TRBD2 matching 8 bases. Germline CDR1 reads SEHNR; CDR2 reads FQNEAQ (reference sequence). The length of the CDR3 is 14 residues. V dropped 7 bases and J dropped 1; count of bases not matched to a gene: 3. This CDR3 reads CASTTGGSYNEQFF. In DNA form, the CDR3 reads TGTGCCAGCACCACGGGGGGGTCCTACAATGAGCAGTTCTTC.

This clonotype was recorded many times. The V and J genes are TRBV7-2 and TRBJ2-2, with 10 bases lining up with TRBD2. Germline values: CDR1 SGHTA, CDR2 FQGNSA. After removal of 5 bases from V and 3 bases from J, the junction contained 3 bases not matched to a gene. CDR3 length: 15 residues. The CDR3 nucleotides are TGTGCCAGCAGCGTTAGCGGGAGGTACACCGGGGAGCTGTTTTTT. This translates into CASSVSGRYTGELFF.

This clonotype was seen at least ten times. The chain carries TRBV28 and TRBJ2-7; 8 bases match TRBD1. Germline V gene data show CDR1 as MDHEN and CDR2 as SYDVKM. The CDR3 runs 14 residues. The junction had 7 bases not matched to a gene; V was cut back by 8 bases and J by 1 base. CDR3 nucleotide sequence: TGTGCCAGCCGGGGACAGGTAGGGTCCTACGAGCAGTACTTC. Translation: CASRGQVGSYEQYF.

This clonotype was observed many times. The chain links TRBV16 to TRBJ1-1; 11 bases fit TRBD1. The germline V gene has CDR1 KGHSY and CDR2 FQNENV. The CDR3 consists of 15 residues. After removal of 6 bases from V and 3 bases from J, the junction contained 6 bases not matched to a gene. The CDR3 nucleotides read TGTGCCAGCAGTAAACGGGGACAGGGGGACACTGAAGCTTTCTTT. Amino acid sequence: CASSKRGQGDTEAFF.

This clonotype was detected many times. The chain carries TRBV3-1 and TRBJ2-3; 13 nucleotides line up with TRBD2. Germline V gene lookup returns CDR1 LGHDT and CDR2 YNNKEL (reference sequence). The CDR3 totals 20 residues. Trimming removed 1 base from V and 2 bases from J; junction bases left unmatched: 12. This chain's CDR3 is CASSQAMTSGGTTLTDTQYF. Here the CDR3 DNA reads TGTGCCAGCAGCCAAGCTATGACTAGCGGGGGGACCACCCTCACAGATACGCAGTATTTT.